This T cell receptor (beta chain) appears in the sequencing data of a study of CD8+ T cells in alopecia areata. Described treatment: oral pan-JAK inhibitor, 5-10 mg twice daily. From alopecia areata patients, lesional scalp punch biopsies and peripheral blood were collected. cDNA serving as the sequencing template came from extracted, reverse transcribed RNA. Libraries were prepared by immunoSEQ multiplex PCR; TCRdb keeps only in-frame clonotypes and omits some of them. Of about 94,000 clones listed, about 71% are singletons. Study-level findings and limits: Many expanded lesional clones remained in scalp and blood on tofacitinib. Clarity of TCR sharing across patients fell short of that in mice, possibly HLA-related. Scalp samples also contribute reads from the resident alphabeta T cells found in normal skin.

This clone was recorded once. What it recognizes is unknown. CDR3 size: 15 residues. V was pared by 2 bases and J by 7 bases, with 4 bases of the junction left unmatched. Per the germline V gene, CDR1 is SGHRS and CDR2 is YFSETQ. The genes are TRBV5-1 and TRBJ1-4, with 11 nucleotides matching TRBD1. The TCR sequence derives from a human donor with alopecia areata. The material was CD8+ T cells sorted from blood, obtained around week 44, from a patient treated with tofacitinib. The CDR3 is CASSLRTGGPEKLFF. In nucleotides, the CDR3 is TGCGCCAGCAGCTTAAGGACAGGGGGCCCTGAAAAACTGTTTTTT.